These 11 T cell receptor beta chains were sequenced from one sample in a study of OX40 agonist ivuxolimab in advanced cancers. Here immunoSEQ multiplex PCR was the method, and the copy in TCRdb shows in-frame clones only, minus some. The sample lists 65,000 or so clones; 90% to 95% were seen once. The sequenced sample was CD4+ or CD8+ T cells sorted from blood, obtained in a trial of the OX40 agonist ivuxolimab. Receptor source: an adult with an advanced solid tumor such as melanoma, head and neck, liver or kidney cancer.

The CDR3 spells CASSQDPETRGEQYF. The CDR3 nucleotides read TGCGCCAGCAGCCAAGACCCCGAGACTAGGGGAGAGCAGTACTTC. This chain joins TRBV4-1 and TRBJ2-7; D possibly corresponds to TRBD2 (6 bases). Trimming took off 0 bases at V and 7 bases at J, with 16 bases between the two ends. This CDR3 is 15 amino acids long. The germline gives CDR1 MGHRA, CDR2 YSYEKL.

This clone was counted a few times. Written as DNA, the CDR3 is TGTGCCCTCCTACCCCCAGTTCAGGACACTGAAGCTTTCTTT. This gives the protein CALLPPVQDTEAFF. The chain combines TRBV30 with TRBJ1-1; D uncertain. V lost 8 bases and J 3 bases, leaving 19 bases between the germline ends. The germline V gene encodes CDR1 GTSNPN and CDR2 SVGIG (reference sequence). The CDR3 loop spans 14 amino acids.

CDR3 DNA sequence: TGTGCTAGTGGTACCCCAGTAGCGGCCTCCTACAATGAGCAGTTCTTC. Translated: CASGTPVAASYNEQFF. This rearrangement joins TRBV12-5 to TRBJ2-1, with D maybe TRBD2 (6 bases). The CDR3 is 16 residues long. Germline CDR1 is LGHNT and CDR2 is FRNRAP. V was trimmed by 5 bases and J by 0 bases, leaving 14 bases between them.

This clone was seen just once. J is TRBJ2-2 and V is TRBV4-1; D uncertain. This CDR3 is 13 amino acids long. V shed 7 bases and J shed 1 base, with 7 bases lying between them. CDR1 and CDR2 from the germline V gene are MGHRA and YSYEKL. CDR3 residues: CASTLGNTGELFF. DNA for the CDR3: TGCGCCAGCACGCTGGGGAACACCGGGGAGCTGTTTTTT.

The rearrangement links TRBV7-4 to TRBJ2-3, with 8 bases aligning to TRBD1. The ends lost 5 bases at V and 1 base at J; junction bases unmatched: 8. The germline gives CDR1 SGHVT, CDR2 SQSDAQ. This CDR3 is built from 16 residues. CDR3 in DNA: TGTGCCAGCAGCCCCCGCCCAGGGGGCTGCACAGATACGCAGTATTTT. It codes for CASSPRPGGCTDTQYF. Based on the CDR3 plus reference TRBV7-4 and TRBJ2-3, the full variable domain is GAGVSQSPRYKVAKRGRDVALRCDSISGHVTLYWYRQTLGQGSEVLTYSQSDAQRDKSGRPSGRFSAERPERSVSTLKIQRTEQGDSAVYLCASSPRPGGCTDTQYFGPGTRLTVL.

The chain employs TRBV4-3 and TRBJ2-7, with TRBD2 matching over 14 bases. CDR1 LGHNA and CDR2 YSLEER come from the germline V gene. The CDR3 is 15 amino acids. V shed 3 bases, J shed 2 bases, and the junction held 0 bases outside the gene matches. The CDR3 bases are TGCGCCAGCAGCCAGGGACTAGCGGGAGCCTACGAGCAGTACTTC. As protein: CASSQGLAGAYEQYF.

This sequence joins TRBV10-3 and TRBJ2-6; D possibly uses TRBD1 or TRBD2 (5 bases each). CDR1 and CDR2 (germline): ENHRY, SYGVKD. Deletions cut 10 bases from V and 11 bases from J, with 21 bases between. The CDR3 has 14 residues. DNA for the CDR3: TGTGCCAATCGGGGCGGACCTCTGGAGTACGTCCTGACTTTC. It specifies CANRGGPLEYVLTF.

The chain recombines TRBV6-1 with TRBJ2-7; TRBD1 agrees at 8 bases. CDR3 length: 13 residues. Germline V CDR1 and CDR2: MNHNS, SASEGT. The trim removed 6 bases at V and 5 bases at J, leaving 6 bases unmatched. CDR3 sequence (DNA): TGTGCCAGCAGGGGACAGGTTGGGGACGAGCAGTACTTC. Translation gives CASRGQVGDEQYF.

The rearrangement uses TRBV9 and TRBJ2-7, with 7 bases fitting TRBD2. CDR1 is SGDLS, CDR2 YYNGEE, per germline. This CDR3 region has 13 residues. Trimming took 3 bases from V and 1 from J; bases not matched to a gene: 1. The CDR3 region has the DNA TGTGCCAGCAGCGGGGGGGGGTCCTACGAGCAGTACTTC. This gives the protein CASSGGGSYEQYF.

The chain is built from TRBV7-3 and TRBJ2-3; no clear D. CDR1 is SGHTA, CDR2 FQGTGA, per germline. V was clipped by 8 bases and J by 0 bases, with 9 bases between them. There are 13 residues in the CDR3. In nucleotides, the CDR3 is TGTGCCAGCCAGGCGGCGAGCACAGATACGCAGTATTTT. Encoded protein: CASQAASTDTQYF.

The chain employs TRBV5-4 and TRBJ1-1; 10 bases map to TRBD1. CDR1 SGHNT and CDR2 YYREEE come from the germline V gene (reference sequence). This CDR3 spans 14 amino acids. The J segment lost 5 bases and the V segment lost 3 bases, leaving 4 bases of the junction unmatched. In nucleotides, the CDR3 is TGTGCCAGCAGCTGGGACAGGGGCGAGACTGAAGCTTTCTTT. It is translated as CASSWDRGETEAFF.